The present TCR beta chain was sequenced within a study of Graves' ophthalmopathy and Graves' hyperthyroidism. Points from the study as a whole: Sensitivity reached 60% to 71% and specificity more than 72% when the model predicted ophthalmopathy progression.

This clonotype was observed once. Its specificity is unknown. Hyperthyroidism patients had new diagnoses, durations under 2 months, and ages of 18 to 65. For repertoire sequencing, the TCR beta CDR3 regions were amplified from RNA transcripts. After a first-round RT-PCR with HTBI primers, a second-round multiplex PCR was run. From the multiplex PCR reads, TCRdb called clonotypes with MiXCR, one entry per CDR3 protein. Among 24,000 or so distinct CDR3 sequences listed, around 50% were seen once. The CDR3 is made up of 15 amino acids. CDR1 and CDR2 from the germline V gene are DFQATT and SNEGSKA (reference sequence). The V segment lost 4 bases and the J segment 7 bases; nucleotides outside the gene matches: 6.

The chain has TRBV20-1 and TRBJ2-1; 14 nucleotides line up with TRBD2. Sequences were obtained from peripheral blood. The sequence came from an adult woman with stable Graves' hyperthyroidism. Here the CDR3 reads CSATGLAGEGNEQFF. The CDR3 DNA follows: TGCAGTGCTACGGGACTAGCGGGAGAAGGTAATGAGCAGTTCTTC.